By share, the clone carrying this T cell receptor (beta chain) ranks as medium-sized. Unique molecular identifiers (one per individual cDNA molecule) were attached. In TCRdb, the 5' RACE reads were re-called with MiXCR into one record per CDR3 protein. The repertoire holds 30,000 to 40,000 distinct CDR3 sequences, with around 6.8% as singletons. The sample comes from a study of early T cells in non-severe SARS-CoV-2 infection. Study at large: RNA in bulk from unsorted whole blood was sequenced, and chains were unpaired.

The V end lost 0 bases, the J end lost 7 bases, and 13 bases lay between the germline ends. Germline CDR1 is LGHNA and CDR2 is YSLEER. The CDR3 loop spans 15 amino acids. This TCR came from an adult who was a healthcare worker with PCR-confirmed SARS-CoV-2 infection or an uninfected control (not recorded which). The chain carries TRBV4-3 and TRBJ2-1, with D possibly called TRBD1 or TRBD2 (6 bases each). The sequencing used whole blood, collected at baseline. The CDR3: CASSQDLIGGNEQFF. CDR3 sequence (DNA): TGCGCCAGCAGCCAAGACCTTATAGGGGGGAATGAGCAGTTCTTC.